This TCR beta chain originates from a study of blood T cell repertoires in COVID-19. Trimming cost V 3 bases and J 0 bases, with 3 bases left between them. The CDR3 runs 14 residues. Germline lookup yields CDR1 SGHTA and CDR2 FQGTGA. Method: immunoSEQ multiplex PCR; TCRdb's copy keeps in-frame clones and lacks some. Among under 300,000 clones listed, around 83% were seen once. This rearrangement joins TRBV7-3 to TRBJ2-6; D is uncertain. Specimen: peripheral blood. This clonotype originated in a man between 18 and 35 years old with active or convalescent COVID-19. CDR3 in amino acids: CASSFSSGANVLTF. CDR3 DNA sequence: TGTGCCAGCAGCTTTAGCTCTGGGGCCAACGTCCTGACTTTC.